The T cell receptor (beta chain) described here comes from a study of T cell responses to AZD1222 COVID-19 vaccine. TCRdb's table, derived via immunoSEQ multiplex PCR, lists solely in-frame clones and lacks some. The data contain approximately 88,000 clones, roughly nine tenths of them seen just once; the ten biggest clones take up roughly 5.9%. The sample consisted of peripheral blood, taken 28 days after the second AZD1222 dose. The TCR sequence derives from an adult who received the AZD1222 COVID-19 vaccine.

CDR3 DNA sequence: TGTGCCAGCAGCCCCGGAGCTGTGGGGGGCACAGATACGCAGTATTTT. Amino acids: CASSPGAVGGTDTQYF. The chain employs TRBV7-9 and TRBJ2-3, with D tentatively TRBD1 or TRBD2 (5 bases each). Trimming pared 5 bases from V and 1 base from J, leaving 16 bases between. Looked up from germline, CDR1 is SEHNR and CDR2 is FQNEAQ (reference sequence). This CDR3 comprises 16 residues.